The 7 T cell receptor beta chains reported below all come from one sample, sequenced in a study of blood T cells in healthy people across ages. PCR was performed a second time for 7 to 11 cycles using a sample-barcoded 5' primer and a J-beta primer mix. Via MiXCR, TCRdb re-called the 5' RACE reads, giving one row per CDR3 protein. The table lists 1.5 million to 2 million distinct CDR3 sequences, roughly 49% of them singletons. Sequencing input: blood. The receptors originated from a woman aged 40 to 50 in good health.

This chain connects TRBV5-1 to TRBJ2-2; D gene ambiguous. This CDR3 region has 13 residues. The V end was cut by 4 bases, the J end by 6 bases, with 10 bases between. Germline lookup yields CDR1 SGHRS and CDR2 YFSETQ. The DNA for the CDR3 is TGCGCCAGCAGCCCCCTGGGCGCCGGGGAGCTGTTTTTT. This sequence encodes CASSPLGAGELFF.

This chain joins TRBV5-1 and TRBJ2-3; perhaps D is TRBD1 or TRBD2 (5 bases each). Trimming took 2 bases from V and 4 from J, leaving 20 bases between them. Germline V gives CDR1 SGHRS, CDR2 YFSETQ. The CDR3 loop spans 17 amino acids. CDR3 nucleotides: TGCGCCAGCAGCTTCGGAGACGGGGCCCTGAATGCAGATACGCAGTATTTT. It specifies CASSFGDGALNADTQYF.

The rearrangement uses TRBV7-6 and TRBJ1-5; 7 bases fit TRBD1. CDR3 length: 15 residues. After removal of 5 bases from V and 6 bases from J, the junction contained 10 bases not matched to a gene. CDR1 SGHVS and CDR2 FNYEAQ come from the germline V gene. The CDR3 nucleotides read TGTGCCAGCAGCCCTACTCAGACAGGGATTCAGCCCCAGCATTTT. Protein sequence: CASSPTQTGIQPQHF.

The chain uses TRBV3-1 and TRBJ2-3; 13 positions agree with TRBD2. CDR3 length equals 16 residues. J gave up 8 bases and V 5 bases, and 10 bases lay outside the gene matches. CDR1 is LGHDT, CDR2 YNNKEL, per germline (reference sequence). CDR3 loop: CASSYVGTSGAGTQYF. The CDR3 DNA is TGTGCCAGCAGCTATGTCGGGACTAGCGGGGCAGGTACGCAGTATTTT.

Comments on this clonotype: A much more abundant neighbour one base away suggests this may be a read error. The V gene is TRBV20-1, the J gene TRBJ2-5; tentative D call: TRBD2 (5 bases). V was clipped by 5 bases and J by 11 bases, with 21 bases between them. Germline V gene lookup returns CDR1 DFQATT and CDR2 SNEGSKA (reference sequence). The CDR3 covers 13 residues. The CDR3 spells CSAGLGVVNEQYF. CDR3 nucleotide sequence: TGCAGTGCTGGCCTCGGGGTGGTAAATGAGCAGTACTTC.

This chain links TRBV11-1 with TRBJ2-3; D not resolved. CDR3 length: 17 amino acids. Germline assignment: CDR1 SGHAT and CDR2 FQDESV (reference sequence). Trimming removed 4 bases at V and 3 bases at J, with 20 bases between. The CDR3 coding sequence is TGTGCCAGCAGCTATTGGGATATAATATCTGATACAGATACGCAGTATTTT. Translated, it gives CASSYWDIISDTDTQYF.

The rearrangement joins TRBV28 to TRBJ2-3; 12 bases are a match to TRBD2. This CDR3 region has 16 residues. With V trimmed by 4 bases and J by 2 bases, 4 bases remained unmatched. Germline lookup yields CDR1 MDHEN and CDR2 SYDVKM. Here the CDR3 reads CASSSWTSGTTDTQYF. The DNA of the CDR3 is TGTGCCAGCAGTTCCTGGACTAGCGGGACCACAGATACGCAGTATTTT.